What follows are 24 T cell receptor beta chains derived from one specimen sequenced in a study of blood T cells in healthy people across ages. A sample-barcoded 5' primer and a J-beta primer mix were used in a second PCR of about 6 to 12 cycles. TCRdb re-called the 5' RACE reads through MiXCR, storing one row per CDR3 protein. The top ten clones hold approximately 31% of a sample with 700,000 or so distinct CDR3 sequences, approximately 40% of them seen once. The sequencing input was blood. The receptors shown here come from an elderly man in good health.

The chain employs TRBV29-1 and TRBJ2-3; 7 bases are a match to TRBD1. This CDR3 region has 12 residues. Trimming cost V 4 bases and J 3 bases; bases outside gene matches: 1. The germline CDR1 and CDR2 sequences are SQVTM and ANQGSEA. The CDR3 nucleotides are TGCAGCGTTGGGGACAGAACAGATACGCAGTATTTT. Translation: CSVGDRTDTQYF.

The V gene is TRBV9, the J gene TRBJ1-2, with 8 bases aligning to TRBD1. Germline V gives CDR1 SGDLS, CDR2 YYNGEE. The CDR3 has 14 residues. The V segment lost 6 bases and the J segment 2 bases; nucleotides outside the gene matches: 6. CDR3 region: CASTAGQGNYGYTF. CDR3 in DNA: TGTGCCAGCACCGCCGGACAGGGAAACTATGGCTACACCTTC.

Concerning this clonotype: This may be a read error: a much more frequent sequence differs by one nucleotide. The J gene is TRBJ2-3, the V gene TRBV7-2; TRBD2 agrees at 11 bases. The germline gives CDR1 SGHTA, CDR2 FQGNSA. This CDR3 is 17 amino acids long. CDR3 sequence reads: CAGSLATSGRLIDTQYF. CDR3 nucleotides: TGTGCCGGCAGCTTAGCTACTAGCGGGAGACTCATCGATACGCAGTATTTT.

The chain joins TRBV20-1 to TRBJ2-5; D unclear. CDR3 length equals 13 residues. CDR1 is DFQATT, CDR2 SNEGSKA, per germline (reference sequence). V was pared by 7 bases and J by 2 bases, with 14 bases between. The CDR3 DNA reads as TGCAGTGGGGTGCGGCGGAGTCAAGAGACCCAGTACTTC. The encoded protein is CSGVRRSQETQYF.

In this sample, this clonotype turned up a few times. This rearrangement joins TRBV25-1 to TRBJ1-2; tentatively, D is TRBD1 (5 bases). V lost 1 base and J 2 bases, leaving 8 bases between the germline ends. This CDR3 comprises 14 residues. Germline lookup yields CDR1 MGHDK and CDR2 SYGVNS. This CDR3 is CASSESAGNYGYTF. The CDR3 DNA reads as TGTGCCAGCAGTGAATCAGCAGGGAACTATGGCTACACCTTC.

The rearrangement links TRBV7-2 to TRBJ2-7; 7 bases are a match to TRBD1. Trimming removed 5 bases from V and 0 bases from J; junction bases left unmatched: 13. The CDR3 has 17 amino acids. Germline CDR1 is SGHTA and CDR2 is FQGNSA. The CDR3 coding sequence is TGTGCCAGCAGCCTCCGGCTGACAGGGAAGCTCTCCTACGAGCAGTACTTC. As protein: CASSLRLTGKLSYEQYF.

The CDR3 nucleotides read TGTGCCAGCAGTTACGCCGGGACAGGGGAAAGTGAAAAACTGTTTTTT. Residues: CASSYAGTGESEKLFF. J is TRBJ1-4 and V is TRBV6-2 or TRBV6-3; 10 bases fit TRBD1. CDR3 length: 16 amino acids. V gave up 2 bases and J gave up 7 bases; unmatched junction bases: 7. CDR1 and CDR2 from the germline V gene are MNHEY and SVGEGT.

This clonotype occurred a few times. The rearrangement links TRBV9 to TRBJ2-1, with a possible D match to TRBD2 (5 bases). Per germline, CDR1 SGDLS and CDR2 YYNGEE. The CDR3 is 15 residues long. V gave up 4 bases and J gave up 0 bases, with 11 bases separating them. CDR3 DNA sequence: TGTGCCAGCAGCAAGAGTCGGGGCTCCTACAATGAGCAGTTCTTC. Translation: CASSKSRGSYNEQFF.

The rearrangement joins TRBV20-1 to TRBJ2-3, with D maybe TRBD1 (6 bases). The CDR3 is 14 amino acids. Trimming removed 4 bases from V and 3 bases from J, with 14 bases in between. Germline V lookup: CDR1 DFQATT, CDR2 SNEGSKA (reference sequence). The CDR3 sequence: CSAMDRLITDTQYF. The CDR3 DNA reads as TGCAGTGCTATGGACAGATTAATAACAGATACGCAGTATTTT.

This clonotype was seen a few times. The V call is TRBV20-1, the J call TRBJ2-1, with 15 bases matching TRBD2. Germline values: CDR1 DFQATT, CDR2 SNEGSKA (reference sequence). The CDR3 sequence is 19 residues long. V shed 1 base and J 1 base; nucleotides not matched to a gene: 8. The CDR3 here is CSARAGTSGRSGSYNEQFF. The CDR3 DNA reads TGCAGTGCTAGAGCCGGGACTAGCGGGAGGAGCGGATCCTACAATGAGCAGTTCTTC.

This clonotype was counted a few times. The V gene is TRBV29-1, the J gene TRBJ2-7; 9 bases align to TRBD2. CDR3 size: 13 residues. CDR1 is SQVTM, CDR2 ANQGSEA, per germline. Trimming took 4 bases from V and 3 from J; bases not matched to a gene: 4. CDR3 region: CSVVRLADYEQYF. The CDR3 coding sequence is TGCAGCGTTGTAAGACTAGCGGACTACGAGCAGTACTTC.

This chain's CDR3 is CASSQGPRGLYEQYF. As DNA, the CDR3 is TGTGCCAGCAGCCAGGGTCCCAGGGGGCTATACGAGCAGTACTTC. V usage is TRBV3-1 and J usage is TRBJ2-4; TRBD1 aligns across 8 bases. TRBJ2-7 matches the DNA end more closely, so the J call is doubtful. Germline V gives CDR1 LGHDT, CDR2 YNNKEL (reference sequence). This CDR3 region has 15 residues.

This sequence joins TRBV18 and TRBJ2-4, with a possible D match to TRBD1 (6 bases). The DNA end lines up better with TRBJ2-7; the J call may be wrong. Germline assignment: CDR1 KGHSH and CDR2 LQKENI. CDR3 length: 16 residues. The CDR3 DNA reads as TGTGCCAGCTCAATCCGACAGGAGAAGGGCAACTACGAGCAGTACTTC. It encodes CASSIRQEKGNYEQYF.

In its sample, this clonotype was seen many times. This chain links TRBV5-1 with TRBJ2-4, with D tentatively TRBD2 (5 bases). The CDR3 loop spans 14 amino acids. Germline-derived CDR1 and CDR2 are SGHRS and YFSETQ. Trimming took 4 bases from V and 6 from J, leaving 14 bases between them. The chain's CDR3 is CASSPRSGINIQYF. The CDR3 DNA follows: TGCGCCAGCAGCCCCCGATCGGGAATAAACATTCAGTACTTC.

J is TRBJ2-1 and V is TRBV7-6; 8 nucleotides agree with TRBD2. V dropped 2 bases and J dropped 7; count of bases not matched to a gene: 7. The germline CDR1 and CDR2 sequences are SGHVS and FNYEAQ. The CDR3 contains 15 residues. Written as DNA, the CDR3 is TGTGCCAGCAGCTTAAGCGGGGGACCTGGTAATGAGCAGTTCTTC. It translates to CASSLSGGPGNEQFF.

The chain carries TRBV30 and TRBJ2-5; no clear D. The CDR3 is 12 residues long. The germline V gene has CDR1 GTSNPN and CDR2 SVGIG (reference sequence). V was pared by 7 bases and J by 11 bases, with 20 bases between. As DNA, the CDR3 is TGTGCCTACAATTTCAGCTCCTACAAGCAGTACTTC. Protein sequence: CAYNFSSYKQYF. The complete variable domain, with remaining parts taken from reference TRBV30 and TRBJ2-5, reads SQTIHQWPATLVQPVGSPLSLECTVEGTSNPNLYWYRQAAGRGLQLLFYSVGIGQISSEVPQNLSASRPQDRQFILSSKKLLLSDSGFYLCAYNFSSYKQYFGPGTRLLVL.

The rearrangement uses TRBV6-2 or TRBV6-3 and TRBJ2-1; 10 bases fit TRBD2. V lost 2 bases, J lost 7 bases, and 8 bases stayed unmatched. CDR1 and CDR2 from the germline V gene are MNHEY and SVGEGT. CDR3 length equals 16 residues. CDR3 sequence reads: CASSYKGAGGQNEQFF. The CDR3 DNA sequence: TGTGCCAGCAGTTACAAAGGAGCGGGGGGGCAAAATGAGCAGTTCTTC.

This clonotype appeared a few times. The rearrangement uses TRBV6-1 and TRBJ2-7, with 8 positions matching TRBD1. This CDR3 region has 15 residues. Germline V lookup: CDR1 MNHNS, CDR2 SASEGT. V lost 2 bases, J lost 3 bases, and 6 bases stayed unmatched. The CDR3 bases are TGTGCCAGCAGTGAACCGGACAGGGTTTTCTACGAGCAGTACTTC. Translated: CASSEPDRVFYEQYF.

This chain connects TRBV2 to TRBJ2-5; either TRBD1 or TRBD2 may supply D (5 bases each). The V end was cut by 6 bases, the J end by 2 bases, with 13 bases between. The CDR3 is 14 residues long. Germline-derived CDR1 and CDR2 are SNHLY and FYNNEI. The CDR3 DNA reads as TGTGCCAGCAGCGATGGGGGTAGTCAAGAGACCCAGTACTTC. Its protein is CASSDGGSQETQYF.

This clonotype was seen at least ten times. This chain joins TRBV7-2 and TRBJ2-7, with D tentatively TRBD1 (6 bases). CDR1 is SGHTA and CDR2 is FQGNSA in the germline V gene. Trimming cost V 3 bases and J 2 bases, with 8 bases left between them. The CDR3 has 13 amino acids. CDR3 DNA: TGTGCCAGCAGCTTGTACAGGGCCTACGAGCAGTACTTC. It codes for CASSLYRAYEQYF. Based on the CDR3 plus reference TRBV7-2 and TRBJ2-7, the full variable domain is GAGVSQSPSNKVTEKGKDVELRCDPISGHTALYWYRQSLGQGLEFLIYFQGNSAPDKSGLPSDRFSAERTGGSVSTLTIQRTQQEDSAVYLCASSLYRAYEQYFGPGTRLTVT.

The gene calls are TRBV5-1 and TRBJ2-5; a possible D gene is TRBD1 (6 bases). CDR3 length equals 16 residues. From germline, CDR1 is SGHRS and CDR2 YFSETQ. The V gene lost 4 bases and the J gene lost 3 bases, with 19 bases spanning the gap. The CDR3 DNA sequence: TGCGCCAGCAGCCCACACATGCAAAGGACAGAAGAGACCCAGTACTTC. Its protein is CASSPHMQRTEETQYF.

In this sample, this clonotype turned up a few times. The chain links TRBV20-1 to TRBJ1-1; the match to TRBD1 covers 10 bases. V lost 4 bases to trimming and J lost 2 bases; unmatched junction nucleotides: 7. The CDR3 contains 15 residues. The germline V gene encodes CDR1 DFQATT and CDR2 SNEGSKA (reference sequence). In DNA, the CDR3 is TGCAGTGCTAAAGGGACAGGGGTCTTTAACACTGAAGCTTTCTTT. It codes for CSAKGTGVFNTEAFF.

In its sample, this clonotype was seen a few times. The chain combines TRBV9 with TRBJ2-1; the D gene is possibly TRBD1 (6 bases). V lost 4 bases and J 9 bases, leaving 23 bases between the germline ends. This CDR3 is built from 16 residues. Germline V gene sequence: CDR1 SGDLS, CDR2 YYNGEE. The CDR3 sequence: CASSLKQGSTFIEQFF. CDR3 nucleotide sequence: TGTGCCAGCAGCCTAAAACAGGGTAGTACATTTATTGAGCAGTTCTTC.

The gene calls are TRBV15 and TRBJ2-7, with D maybe TRBD1 (6 bases). Germline V gene sequence: CDR1 LNHNV, CDR2 YYDKDF (reference sequence). CDR3 length: 14 amino acids. Trimming stripped 2 bases from V and 4 bases from J, with 12 bases between. For the CDR3, the DNA is TGTGCCACCAGCAGACAAACAGGGTTTTACGAGCAGTACTTC. Its protein product is CATSRQTGFYEQYF.